This entry describes one T cell receptor beta chain. Its target is unknown. Orbital computed tomography, thyroid ultrasound, serum thyroxine and TRAb, and clinical symptoms together informed the diagnoses. V was trimmed by 2 bases and J by 3 bases, leaving 8 bases between them. This CDR3 has 14 residues. The germline V gene encodes CDR1 ENHRY and CDR2 SYGVKD. This entry is derived from a study of T cells in Graves' hyperthyroidism and ophthalmopathy. Findings of the study overall: Ophthalmopathy cases were set apart from stable hyperthyroidism by a 13 V-J model. The model's output predicted ophthalmopathy at a median of about 5.9 months prior to onset.

Amplified TCR beta CDR3 regions derived from RNA transcripts. First-round RT-PCR with HTBI primers amplified the TCR CDR3 region. One entry per CDR3 protein results from TCRdb running MiXCR on the multiplex PCR reads. The profile shows under 800,000 distinct CDR3 sequences, around 15% of them singletons. This sequence originates from a woman aged 18-30 years with Graves' hyperthyroidism. The chain combines TRBV10-3 with TRBJ2-1; TRBD1 is a possible D gene (5 bases). The sample consisted of blood. CDR3 amino acids: CAISETDSYNEQFF. In DNA, the CDR3 is TGTGCCATCAGTGAGACAGACAGCTACAATGAGCAGTTCTTC.